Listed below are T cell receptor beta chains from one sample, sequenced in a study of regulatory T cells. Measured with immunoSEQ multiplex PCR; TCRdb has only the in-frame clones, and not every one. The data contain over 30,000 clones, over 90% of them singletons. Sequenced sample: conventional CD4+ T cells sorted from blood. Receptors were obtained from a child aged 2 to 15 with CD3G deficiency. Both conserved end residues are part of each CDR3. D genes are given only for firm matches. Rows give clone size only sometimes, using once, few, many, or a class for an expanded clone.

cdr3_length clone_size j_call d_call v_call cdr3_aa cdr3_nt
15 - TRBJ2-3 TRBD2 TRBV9 CASSVSGRARDTQYF TGTGCCAGCAGCGTAAGCGGGAGGGCGAGAGATACGCAGTATTTT
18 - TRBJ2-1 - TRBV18 CASSSNEGGPGEDNEQFF TGTGCCAGCTCCTCCAACGAAGGGGGTCCGGGAGAGGACAATGAGCAGTTCTTC
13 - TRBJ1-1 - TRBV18 CASSRDGDTEAFF TGTGCCAGCTCTCGGGACGGCGACACTGAAGCTTTCTTT
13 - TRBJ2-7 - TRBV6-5 CASSSRISGEQYF TGTGCCAGCAGTTCTCGAATCTCGGGCGAGCAGTACTTC
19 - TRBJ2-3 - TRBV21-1 CASSKIGWRGGRPHRGQYF TGTGCCAGCAGCAAAATCGGGTGGCGGGGCGGGAGGCCGCACCGAGGTCAGTATTTT
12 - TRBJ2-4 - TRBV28 CATQGAKNIQYF TGTGCCACCCAGGGGGCCAAAAACATTCAGTACTTC
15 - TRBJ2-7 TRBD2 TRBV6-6 CASSQPSSGSYEQYF TGTGCCAGCAGCCAACCATCTAGCGGCTCCTACGAGCAGTACTTC
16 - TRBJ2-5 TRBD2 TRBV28 CASSYGGTSGAQGQYF TGTGCCAGCAGCTACGGTGGCACTAGCGGGGCCCAAGGCCAGTACTTC
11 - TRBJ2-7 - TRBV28 CASSSPYEQYF TGTGCCAGCAGCTCACCGTACGAGCAGTACTTC
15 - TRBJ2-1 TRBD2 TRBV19 CASSISSGGHNEQFF TGTGCCAGTAGTATCTCTAGCGGGGGTCACAATGAGCAGTTCTTC
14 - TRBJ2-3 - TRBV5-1 CASSLGSEADTQYF TGCGCCAGCAGCTTGGGAAGCGAAGCAGATACGCAGTATTTT
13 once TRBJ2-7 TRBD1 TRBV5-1 CASSQTGNYEQYF TGCGCCAGCAGCCAGACAGGGAACTACGAGCAGTACTTC
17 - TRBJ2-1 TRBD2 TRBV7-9 CASSVTSGRPVGNEQFF TGTGCCAGCAGCGTGACTAGCGGGAGGCCGGTAGGCAATGAGCAGTTCTTC
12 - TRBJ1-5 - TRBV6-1 CASRLGSRPQHF TGTGCCAGCAGGCTGGGGAGTCGGCCCCAGCATTTT
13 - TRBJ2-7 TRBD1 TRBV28 CASTDSGTGKQYF TGTGCCAGCACTGATTCCGGGACAGGGAAGCAGTACTTC
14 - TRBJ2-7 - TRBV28 CASKEQGSSYEQYF TGTGCCAGCAAGGAACAGGGTAGCTCCTACGAGCAGTACTTC
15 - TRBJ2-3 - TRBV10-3 CAISARGTPADTQYF TGTGCCATCAGTGCTCGTGGGACGCCCGCAGATACGCAGTATTTT
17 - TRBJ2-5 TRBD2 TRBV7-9 CASSTGTSGSSLETQYF TGTGCCAGCAGCACTGGGACTAGCGGGAGTTCCCTGGAGACCCAGTACTTC
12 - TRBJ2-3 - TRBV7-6 CASSLDAGPQYF TGTGCCAGCAGCTTAGATGCGGGACCGCAGTATTTT
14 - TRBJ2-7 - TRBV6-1 CASSKRERTYEQYF TGTGCCAGCAGTAAGAGGGAGAGGACTTACGAGCAGTACTTC
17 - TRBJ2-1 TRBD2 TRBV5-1 CASSLDGSGGPYNEQFF TGCGCCAGCAGCTTGGACGGTAGCGGGGGACCGTACAATGAGCAGTTCTTC
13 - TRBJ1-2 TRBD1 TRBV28 CASSLDRDYGYTF TGTGCCAGCAGTTTAGACAGGGACTATGGCTACACCTTC
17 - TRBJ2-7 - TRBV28 CASSLAPFGKITYEQYF TGTGCCAGCAGTTTAGCCCCCTTTGGGAAAATTACCTACGAGCAGTACTTC
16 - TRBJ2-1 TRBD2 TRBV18 CASSLKTSGRAAEQFF TGTGCCAGCTCACTCAAGACTAGCGGGAGGGCCGCTGAGCAGTTCTTC
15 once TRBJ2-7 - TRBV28 CASNSYGSSTYEQYF TGTGCCAGCAATTCTTACGGGAGTTCTACCTACGAGCAGTACTTC
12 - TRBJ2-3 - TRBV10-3 CAISEKRDTQYF TGTGCCATCAGTGAGAAAAGGGATACGCAGTATTTT
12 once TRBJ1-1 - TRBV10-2 CASSEGNTEAFF TGCGCCAGCAGTGAGGGTAACACTGAAGCTTTCTTT
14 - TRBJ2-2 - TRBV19 CASSSGGHTGELFF TGTGCCAGTAGTTCTGGTGGCCACACCGGGGAGCTGTTTTTT
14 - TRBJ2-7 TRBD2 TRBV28 CASSLLAGVGEQYF TGTGCCAGCAGTTTACTAGCGGGAGTGGGAGAGCAGTACTTC
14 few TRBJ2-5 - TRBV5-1 CASSLDHTTETQYF TGCGCCAGCAGCTTGGACCATACCACGGAGACCCAGTACTTC
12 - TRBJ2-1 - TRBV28 CASSLSGRAKFF TGTGCCAGCAGTTTAAGCGGCAGGGCTAAGTTCTTC
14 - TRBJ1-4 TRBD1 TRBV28 CASSWDRGNEKLFF TGTGCCAGCAGTTGGGACAGGGGAAATGAAAAACTGTTTTTT
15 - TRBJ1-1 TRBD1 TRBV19 CASRQSDRANTEAFF TGTGCCAGTAGACAATCGGACAGGGCGAACACTGAAGCTTTCTTT
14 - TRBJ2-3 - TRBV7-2 CASSEGRGTDTQYF TGTGCCAGTTCCGAGGGTAGAGGCACAGATACGCAGTATTTT
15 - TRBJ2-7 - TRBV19 CASSRGTGSSYEQYF TGTGCCAGTAGTCGGGGGACCGGTAGCTCCTACGAGCAGTACTTC
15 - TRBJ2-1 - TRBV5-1 CASSYGEDSYNEQFF TGCGCCAGCAGCTACGGGGAAGACTCATACAATGAGCAGTTCTTC